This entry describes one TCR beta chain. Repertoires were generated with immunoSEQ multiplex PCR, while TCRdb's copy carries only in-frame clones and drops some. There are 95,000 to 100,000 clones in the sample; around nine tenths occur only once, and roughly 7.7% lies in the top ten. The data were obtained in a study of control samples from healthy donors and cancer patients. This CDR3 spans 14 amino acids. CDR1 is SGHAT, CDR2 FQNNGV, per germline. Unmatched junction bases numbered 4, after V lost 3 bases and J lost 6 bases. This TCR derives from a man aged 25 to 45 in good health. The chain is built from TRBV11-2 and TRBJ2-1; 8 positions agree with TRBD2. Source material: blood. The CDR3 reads CASSLLAGLNEQFF. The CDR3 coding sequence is TGTGCCAGCAGCTTGTTAGCGGGACTCAATGAGCAGTTCTTC.